This T cell receptor beta chain was observed in a study of shared clonotypes between healthy human individuals (TCRdb year 2020). Regarding the complete study: The cohort included a few men and a couple of women between 18 and 49 years of age. To estimate repertoire size and how much clonotype sharing occurs between individuals, the study deeply sequenced the blood TCR repertoires of roughly 5 healthy adults. Libraries were prepared and TCR repertoires were sequenced by different laboratories using diverse techniques, in order to increase sequencing depth and limit assay-specific biases. Leukapheresis yielded between about 0.94 and 9 billion PBMCs per donor. Findings and caveats that apply to the study as a whole: Because the study included only a small number of donors, the genetic and exposure-history diversity represented was limited. Based on pairwise subsampling, the degree of clonotype sharing among donors was expected to be affected by sequencing depth. Sampling was restricted to blood, and TCR repertoires in tissue are likely to differ from TCR repertoires in blood.

Using the deep immunoSEQ assay, TCR CDR3 regions were amplified from genomic DNA by multiplex PCR. For each cell subset, the extracted genomic DNA was distributed evenly across all wells of several immunoSEQ 96-well plates, and each plate served as one replicate. For unsorted PBMC, roughly 330 ng genomic DNA, equal to 25,000 to 35,000 T cell genomes, was loaded into each replicate PCR. Genomic DNA from unsorted PBMC was sequenced over ten immunoSEQ deep assay plates. Purified libraries were measured with a Qubit 3.0 fluorometer, size-checked on a Bioanalyzer 2100, and measured again with the KAPA Library Quantification kit. A separate single-read 150-cycle Illumina NextSeq 550 flow cell was used to sequence each immunoSEQ 96-well plate. On the authors' methods: The immunoSEQ output contained only junctional sequences without quality scores, so filtering could not match that applied to full-length reads. To assign V/J genes and CDR3, sequences were annotated using PyIR, a Python wrapper for IgBLAST v1.9, with IMGT germline references. Reads were removed for weak V/J assignments (E-value above 1e-6), missing CDR3, stop codons, out-of-frame junctions, or ambiguous translated residues. A V3J clonotype was defined by an identical inferred V gene, J gene, and CDR3 amino acid sequence. Percentage overlap between repertoires was calculated by dividing the number of shared unique clonotypes by the size of the smaller repertoire. Repertoire richness was assessed with RTK rarefaction, the Chao1 estimator, and Recon v2.1 estimates of unobserved clonotypes. Not all clones reach the TCRdb copy of this immuneACCESS table, which keeps in-frame sequences only. Checked studies attribute under half of the gap to unresolved V genes and leave the rest unexplained. V and J calls and clone size are given by that table; D and trimming were obtained from the DNA. The sample table records about half a million clones; about 78% of these occur just once. The ten top clones hold approximately 12% of the sample.

As to this clone: What this receptor recognizes is not known. The junction departs from the called germline gene at one end, perhaps through a read error.

Donors were healthy HIV-negative adults with no recently reported acute infections or vaccinations. Every donor was a Caucasian adult living in Nashville, Tennessee, USA. In the unsorted samples, 85 million to 100 million PBMCs were counted, and genomic DNA was extracted using the QIAamp DNA Blood Mini kit. After blood collection by leukapheresis, PBMCs were isolated using Ficoll-Histopaque density gradient centrifugation and then cryopreserved in the vapor phase of liquid nitrogen. The CDR3 covers 18 residues, taking in both the cysteine and the phenylalanine. Solely the CDR3 DNA is kept, with 54 bases framed from the first base. The germline V gene specifies SGHNT as CDR1 and YENEEA as CDR2.

The chain employs TRBV11-3 and TRBJ1-4, and TRBD1 matches 7 of the central bases. Sequenced sample: PBMCs. The TCR sequence derives from a woman in her forties in good health. Some clones in this sample may be carry-over from other donors' samples. CDR3 reads: CASSLDLRQGLTNEELFF. The bases are TGTGCCAGCAGCTTAGATCTGAGACAGGGATTGACTAATGAAGAACTGTTTTTT.